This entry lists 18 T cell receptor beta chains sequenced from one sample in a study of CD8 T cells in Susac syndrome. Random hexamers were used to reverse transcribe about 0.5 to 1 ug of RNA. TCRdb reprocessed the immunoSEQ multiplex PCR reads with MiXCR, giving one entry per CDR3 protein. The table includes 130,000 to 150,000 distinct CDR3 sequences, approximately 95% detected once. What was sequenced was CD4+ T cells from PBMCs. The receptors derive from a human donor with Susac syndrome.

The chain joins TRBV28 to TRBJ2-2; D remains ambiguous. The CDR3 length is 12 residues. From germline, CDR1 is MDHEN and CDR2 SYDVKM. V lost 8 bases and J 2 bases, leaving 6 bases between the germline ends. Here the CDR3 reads CASLQNTGELFF. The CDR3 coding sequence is TGTGCCAGCCTCCAAAACACCGGGGAGCTGTTTTTT.

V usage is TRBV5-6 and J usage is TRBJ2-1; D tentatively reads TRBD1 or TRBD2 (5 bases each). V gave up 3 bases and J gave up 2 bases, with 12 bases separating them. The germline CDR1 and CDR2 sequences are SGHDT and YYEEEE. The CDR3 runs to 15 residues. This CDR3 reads CASSSDGAAYNEQFF. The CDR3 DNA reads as TGTGCCAGCAGCTCGGACGGGGCGGCCTACAATGAGCAGTTCTTC.

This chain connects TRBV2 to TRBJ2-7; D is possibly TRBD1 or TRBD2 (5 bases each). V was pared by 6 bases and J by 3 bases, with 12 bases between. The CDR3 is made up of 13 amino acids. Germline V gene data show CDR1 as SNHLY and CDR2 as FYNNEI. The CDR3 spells CASRGPGSYEQYF. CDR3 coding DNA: TGTGCCAGCAGGGGACCAGGGAGCTACGAGCAGTACTTC.

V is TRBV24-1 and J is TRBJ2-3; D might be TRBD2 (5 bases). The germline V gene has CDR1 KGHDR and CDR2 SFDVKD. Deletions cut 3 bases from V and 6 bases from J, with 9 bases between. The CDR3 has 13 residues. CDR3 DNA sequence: TGTGCCACCAGTGATGGTGGGGAGGATACGCAGTATTTT. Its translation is CATSDGGEDTQYF.

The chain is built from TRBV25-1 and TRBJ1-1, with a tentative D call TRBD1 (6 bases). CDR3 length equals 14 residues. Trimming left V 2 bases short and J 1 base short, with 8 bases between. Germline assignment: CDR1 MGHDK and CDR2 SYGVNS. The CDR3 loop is CASSEHRANTEAFF. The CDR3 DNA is TGTGCCAGCAGTGAACACAGGGCGAACACTGAAGCTTTCTTT.

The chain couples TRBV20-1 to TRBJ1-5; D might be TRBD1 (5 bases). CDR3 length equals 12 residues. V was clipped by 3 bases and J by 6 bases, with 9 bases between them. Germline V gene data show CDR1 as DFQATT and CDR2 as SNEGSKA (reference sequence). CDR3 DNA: TGCAGTGCTAGTGCGGGGGGTCAGCCCCAGCATTTT. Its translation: CSASAGGQPQHF.

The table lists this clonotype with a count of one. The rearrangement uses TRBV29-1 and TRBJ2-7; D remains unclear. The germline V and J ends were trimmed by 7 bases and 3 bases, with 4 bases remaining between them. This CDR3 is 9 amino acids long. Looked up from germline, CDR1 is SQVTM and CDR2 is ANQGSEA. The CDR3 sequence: CSAIYEQYF. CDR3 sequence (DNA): TGCAGCGCAATCTACGAGCAGTACTTC.

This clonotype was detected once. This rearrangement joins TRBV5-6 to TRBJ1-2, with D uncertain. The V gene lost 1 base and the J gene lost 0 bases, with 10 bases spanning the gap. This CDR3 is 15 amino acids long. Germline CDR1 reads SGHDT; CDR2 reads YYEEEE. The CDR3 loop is CASSLIDRTNYGYTF. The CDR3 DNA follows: TGTGCCAGCAGCTTGATTGACCGAACTAACTATGGCTACACCTTC.

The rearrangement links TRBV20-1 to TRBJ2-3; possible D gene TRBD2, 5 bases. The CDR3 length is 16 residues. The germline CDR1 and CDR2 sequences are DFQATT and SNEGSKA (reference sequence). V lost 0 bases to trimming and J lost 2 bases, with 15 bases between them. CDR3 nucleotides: TGCAGTGCTAGAGAGATGGCGGGCGCGATCACAGATACGCAGTATTTT. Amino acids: CSAREMAGAITDTQYF.

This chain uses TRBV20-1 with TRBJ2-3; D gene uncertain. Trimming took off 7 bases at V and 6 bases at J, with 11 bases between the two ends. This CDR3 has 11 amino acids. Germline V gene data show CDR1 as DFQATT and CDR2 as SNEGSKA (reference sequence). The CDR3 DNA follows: TGCAGTGTTTATGGTGGGGATACGCAGTATTTT. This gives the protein CSVYGGDTQYF.

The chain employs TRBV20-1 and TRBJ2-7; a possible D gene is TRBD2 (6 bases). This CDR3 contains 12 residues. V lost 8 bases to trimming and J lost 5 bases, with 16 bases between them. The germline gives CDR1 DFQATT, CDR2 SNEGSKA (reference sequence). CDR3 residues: CSRRKASDEQYF. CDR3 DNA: TGCAGTCGAAGGAAGGCTAGCGACGAGCAGTACTTC.

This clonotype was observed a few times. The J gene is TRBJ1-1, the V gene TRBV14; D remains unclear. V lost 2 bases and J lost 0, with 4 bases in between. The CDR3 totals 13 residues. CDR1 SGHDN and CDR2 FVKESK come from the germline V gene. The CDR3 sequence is CASSQTLNTEAFF. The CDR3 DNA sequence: TGTGCCAGCAGCCAAACCCTGAACACTGAAGCTTTCTTT.

Here the CDR3 reads CASSFGGAHNEQFF. Written as DNA, the CDR3 is TGCGCCAGCAGCTTCGGAGGGGCCCACAATGAGCAGTTCTTC. This chain joins TRBV5-1 and TRBJ2-1; maybe TRBD2 (6 bases). CDR3 length: 14 residues. V lost 2 bases to trimming and J lost 5 bases, with 11 bases between them. Per germline, CDR1 SGHRS and CDR2 YFSETQ. The full variable domain, completed using reference TRBV5-1 and TRBJ2-1, is KAGVTQTPRYLIKTRGQQVTLSCSPISGHRSVSWYQQTPGQGLQFLFEYFSETQRNKGNFPGRFSGRQFSNSRSEMNVSTLELGDSALYLCASSFGGAHNEQFFGPGTRLTVL.

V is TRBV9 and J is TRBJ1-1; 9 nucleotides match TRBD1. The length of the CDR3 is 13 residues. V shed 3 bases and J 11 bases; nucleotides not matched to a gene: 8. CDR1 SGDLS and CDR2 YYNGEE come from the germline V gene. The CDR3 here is CASSASGQGDAFF. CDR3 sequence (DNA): TGTGCCAGCAGCGCTTCGGGACAGGGTGACGCTTTCTTT.

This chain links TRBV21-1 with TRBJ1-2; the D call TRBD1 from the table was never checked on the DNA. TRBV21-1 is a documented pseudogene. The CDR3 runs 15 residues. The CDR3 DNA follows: TGTGCCAGCAGCAGCCGGGACACTACCAACTATGGCTACACCTTC. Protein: CASSSRDTTNYGYTF.

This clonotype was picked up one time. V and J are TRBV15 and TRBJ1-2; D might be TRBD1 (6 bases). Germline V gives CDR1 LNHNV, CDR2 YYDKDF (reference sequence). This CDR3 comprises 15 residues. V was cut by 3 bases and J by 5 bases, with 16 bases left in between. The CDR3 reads CATSSMPGQGYGYTF. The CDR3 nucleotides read TGTGCCACCAGCAGTATGCCAGGGCAGGGGTATGGCTACACCTTC.

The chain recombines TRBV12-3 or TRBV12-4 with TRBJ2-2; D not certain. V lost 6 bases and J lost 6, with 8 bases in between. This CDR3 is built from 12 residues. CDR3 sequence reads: CASSPLPGELFF. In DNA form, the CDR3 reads TGTGCCAGCAGCCCTCTGCCCGGGGAGCTGTTTTTT.

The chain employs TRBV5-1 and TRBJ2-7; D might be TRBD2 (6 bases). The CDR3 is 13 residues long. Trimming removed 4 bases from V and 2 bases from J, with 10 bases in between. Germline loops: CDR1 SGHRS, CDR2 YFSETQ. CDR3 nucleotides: TGCGCCAGCAGCCCGGACTATGCCTACGAGCAGTACTTC. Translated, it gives CASSPDYAYEQYF.